The present T cell receptor beta chain was sequenced within a study of CD8+CD57+ T cells in acquired aplastic anemia. Turning to the study itself: Quantities of DNA derived from sorted CD4+ and CD8+ cells averaged approximately 3 ug.

TCR beta VDJ combinations and CDR3 sequences were profiled from genomic DNA. From the reads, TCRdb called clonotypes with MiXCR, one entry per CDR3 protein. Of about 160,000 distinct CDR3 sequences in the sample, around 48% are singletons; the top ten hold about 2.8%. The patients chosen for sequencing had shown expansion of CD8+CD57+ cells (detected by flow cytometry). With V trimmed by 7 bases and J by 4 bases, 10 bases remained unmatched. Germline V gene sequence: CDR1 SGHNT, CDR2 YYREEE (reference sequence). This CDR3 contains 15 residues. General study results and limits: Patients and controls turned out to have twenty-nine CD8+ CDR3 sequences in common. CD8+ Simpson's diversity did not differ significantly between patients and controls.

This clonotype occurred many times. Its antigen is unknown. Material for sequencing was sorted CD4+, CD8+, or CD8+CD57+ T cells (not recorded which) from PBMCs. The rearrangement uses TRBV5-4 and TRBJ1-1, with 10 bases lining up with TRBD1. The sequence came from a human donor with aplastic anemia. The CDR3 DNA is TGTGCCAGCCAGTTAGCTAGGACAGGGGGCACTGAAGCTTTCTTT. This codes for CASQLARTGGTEAFF.